The 3 T cell receptor beta chains given below trace back to one sample, sequenced in a study of T cells after yellow fever vaccination. Using its own MiXCR run on the 5' RACE reads, TCRdb lists one record per CDR3 protein. This sample has about 210,000 distinct CDR3 sequences, with 2.5% to 3.5% found just once. Sequencing used CD4+ T cells sorted from PBMCs, obtained 10 days after the yellow fever booster vaccination. The source of these receptors is a man younger than 35 who received the YFV17D yellow fever vaccine.

This clonotype was seen only a few times. V is TRBV5-1 and J is TRBJ2-5, with 9 bases aligning to TRBD1. V dropped 3 bases and J dropped 4; count of bases not matched to a gene: 7. Germline CDR1 and CDR2: SGHRS and YFSETQ. The CDR3 covers 15 residues. The CDR3: CASSSLGTGRETQYF. Here the CDR3 DNA reads TGCGCCAGCAGCTCGCTCGGGACAGGGAGAGAGACCCAGTACTTC.

This clonotype was seen repeatedly, ten times or more. The chain employs TRBV5-1 and TRBJ1-2, with unresolved D. Germline loops: CDR1 SGHRS, CDR2 YFSETQ. Trimming removed 4 bases at V and 7 bases at J, with 14 bases between. The CDR3 is 13 amino acids. In DNA, the CDR3 is TGCGCCAGCAGCACCATCGGACGGGGTGGCTACACCTTC. Translating it yields CASSTIGRGGYTF.

This clonotype was counted a few times. The CDR3 region has the DNA TGCAGCGTTGAAGGGTGGAATGAGCAGTTCTTC. Translating it yields CSVEGWNEQFF. The V and J genes are TRBV29-1 and TRBJ2-1; D is undetermined. CDR1 and CDR2 (germline): SQVTM, ANQGSEA. This CDR3 region has 11 residues. Deletions cut 1 base from V and 7 bases from J, with 5 bases between.